This record looks at one T cell receptor (beta chain) sequence and its context. Its antigen is undetermined. Using immunoSEQ multiplex PCR, the repertoire was profiled, and TCRdb retains in-frame clones only, with some absent. The repertoire holds 100,000 to 120,000 clones, with about nine tenths as singletons. This sample is drawn from a study of OX40 agonist ivuxolimab in advanced cancers. The CDR3 extends over 17 amino acids. CDR1 LNHDA and CDR2 SQIVND come from the germline V gene (reference sequence). Unmatched junction bases numbered 14, after V lost 3 bases and J lost 7 bases. Study findings and constraints: CD4+ and CD8+ blood T cells expanded clonally by week 6 at 0.1 to 3.0 mg/kg. CD8+ T cells were the subset that, on average, had more expanded clones than CD4+.

The clonotype comes from an adult with an advanced solid tumor such as melanoma, head and neck, liver or kidney cancer. The chain couples TRBV19 to TRBJ1-4; 7 bases are shared with TRBD1. The sequences come from CD4+ or CD8+ T cells sorted from blood, collected in a trial of the OX40 agonist ivuxolimab. In nucleotides, the CDR3 is TGTGCCAGTAGTATTGATCCCGCCGACAGGGCAAGTGAAAAACTGTTTTTT. This sequence encodes CASSIDPADRASEKLFF. The full variable domain, its missing parts supplied by reference TRBV19 and TRBJ1-4, is DGGITQSPKYLFRKEGQNVTLSCEQNLNHDAMYWYRQDPGQGLRLIYYSQIVNDFQKGDIAEGYSVSREKKESFPLTVTSAQKNPTAFYLCASSIDPADRASEKLFFGSGTQLSVL.